The 29 T cell receptor beta chains given below trace back to one sample, sequenced in a study of post-analysis software for immune sequencing data. Study-level points and caveats: Relative to controls, patients had a few TRBV segments at higher frequency, with TRBV5-6, TRBV5-1 and TRBV20-1 among these.

Prepared TCR beta cDNA libraries contained unique molecular identifiers. TCRdb re-derived calls from the PCR reads in MiXCR, one entry per CDR3 protein. The table includes about 540,000 distinct CDR3 sequences, approximately 31% detected once. These TCRs are of unknown antigen specificity. The source material was blood. The receptors stem from a girl aged 2-17 years with multiple sclerosis.

The chain employs TRBV29-1 and TRBJ2-5; no clear D gene. Germline CDR1 SQVTM, CDR2 ANQGSEA. The CDR3 is made up of 14 amino acids. V lost 6 bases and J lost 1, with 15 bases in between. The DNA for the CDR3 is TGCAGCGTGACCTACCATGTTACCCAAGAGACCCAGTACTTC. As protein: CSVTYHVTQETQYF.

The V gene is TRBV7-3, the J gene TRBJ2-1; D possibly corresponds to TRBD2 (7 bases). CDR1 and CDR2 from the germline V gene are SGHTA and FQGTGA. This CDR3 spans 14 amino acids. Between the trimmed V and J ends, which lost 6 bases and 4 bases, there was a span of 13 bases. CDR3 nucleotides: TGTGCCAGCAGTTTCGAGGGGGGGTACAATGAGCAGTTCTTC. Its translation is CASSFEGGYNEQFF.

The chain combines TRBV20-1 with TRBJ2-5; 12 bases match TRBD2. The germline V gene has CDR1 DFQATT and CDR2 SNEGSKA (reference sequence). Unmatched junction bases numbered 8, after V lost 1 base and J lost 2 bases. CDR3 length: 17 amino acids. The CDR3 nucleotides are TGCAGTGCTAGAGGAACTAGCGGGGGGCGGGTACAAGAGACCCAGTACTTC. Its protein is CSARGTSGGRVQETQYF.

This clonotype was observed once. The junction differs from germline at one of its ends, possibly a read error. The rearrangement uses TRBV7-2 and TRBJ2-1, with D uncertain. Germline CDR1 and CDR2: SGHTA and FQGNSA. This CDR3 contains 14 residues. CDR3 region: CASSLGPTYDEQFF. As DNA, the CDR3 is TGTGCCAGCAGCTTAGGCCCGACCTACGATGAGCAGTTCTTC.

This chain links TRBV29-1 with TRBJ2-5; 12 positions agree with TRBD2. J lost 4 bases, V lost 7 bases, and 16 bases had no gene match. This CDR3 has 17 residues. Germline CDR1 and CDR2: SQVTM and ANQGSEA. CDR3 loop: CSAQATSGGIRGETQYF. CDR3 sequence (DNA): TGCAGCGCCCAAGCGACTAGCGGGGGTATCCGGGGAGAGACCCAGTACTTC. Supplemented by reference TRBV29-1 and TRBJ2-5, the full variable domain reads SAVISQKPSRDICQRGTSLTIQCQVDSQVTMMFWYRQQPGQSLTLIATANQGSEATYESGFVIDKFPISRPNLTFSTLTVSNMSPEDSSIYLCSAQATSGGIRGETQYFGPGTRLLVL.

This chain connects TRBV9 to TRBJ2-1; 10 bases match TRBD2. Germline CDR1 is SGDLS and CDR2 is YYNGEE. With 0 bases clipped from V and 9 bases from J, the junction kept 9 bases outside the gene matches. The CDR3 consists of 16 residues. The CDR3 protein is CASSVGLSGGAVEQFF. CDR3 nucleotides: TGTGCCAGCAGCGTAGGCCTCAGCGGGGGGGCCGTTGAGCAGTTCTTC.

J is TRBJ1-2 and V is TRBV29-1; the match to TRBD1 covers 10 bases. Losses at the gene ends were 3 bases for V and 6 bases for J; bases not matched to a gene: 7. Germline CDR1 and CDR2: SQVTM and ANQGSEA. The CDR3 runs 14 residues. The CDR3 sequence is CSVDLGQGRDGYTF. In nucleotides, the CDR3 is TGCAGCGTTGATCTGGGACAGGGGAGAGATGGCTACACCTTC.

This rearrangement joins TRBV3-1 to TRBJ2-1; 11 nucleotides agree with TRBD2. V lost 6 bases and J lost 6; bases outside the gene matches: 7. Looked up from germline, CDR1 is LGHDT and CDR2 is YNNKEL (reference sequence). CDR3 length equals 15 residues. The CDR3 coding sequence is TGTGCCAGCAGTTCCATAGCGGGGGGGCTCAATGAGCAGTTCTTC. Translated, it gives CASSSIAGGLNEQFF.

This clonotype was observed a few times. The chain joins TRBV20-1 to TRBJ2-7, with 9 bases fitting TRBD2. Germline assignment: CDR1 DFQATT and CDR2 SNEGSKA (reference sequence). The CDR3 runs to 14 residues. V shed 5 bases, J shed 2 bases, and the junction held 7 bases outside the gene matches. The CDR3 loop reads CSASSSGVTYEQYF. The CDR3 DNA sequence: TGCAGTGCTTCTTCTAGCGGGGTGACCTACGAGCAGTACTTC.

This clonotype came up a few times. The chain employs TRBV20-1 and TRBJ1-1; D ambiguous. CDR3 size: 14 residues. Per germline, CDR1 DFQATT and CDR2 SNEGSKA (reference sequence). Trimming took off 2 bases at V and 4 bases at J, with 14 bases between the two ends. The chain's CDR3 is CSARRTPLVTEAFF. The CDR3 DNA reads TGCAGTGCTAGACGTACTCCCCTGGTCACTGAAGCTTTCTTT.

The chain carries TRBV4-1 and TRBJ2-1; D is unclear. Germline V gene sequence: CDR1 MGHRA, CDR2 YSYEKL. The CDR3 loop spans 16 amino acids. The V gene lost 4 bases and the J gene lost 4 bases, with 17 bases spanning the gap. The CDR3 protein is CASSPEDWAVYNEQFF. CDR3 coding DNA: TGCGCCAGCAGCCCCGAGGATTGGGCCGTTTACAATGAGCAGTTCTTC.

The genes are TRBV2 and TRBJ1-4; D is undetermined. Between the trimmed V and J ends, which lost 1 base and 3 bases, there was a span of 12 bases. CDR3 length equals 16 residues. Germline CDR1 is SNHLY and CDR2 is FYNNEI. The CDR3 loop is CASSEGLGWPNEKLFF. The CDR3 DNA follows: TGTGCCAGCAGTGAAGGATTGGGATGGCCTAATGAAAAACTGTTTTTT.

This chain uses TRBV9 with TRBJ1-2; D is undetermined. With 3 bases removed from V and 4 bases from J, the gap between germline ends came to 22 bases. The V gene's germline CDR1 is SGDLS and CDR2 YYNGEE. The CDR3 covers 17 residues. In nucleotides, the CDR3 is TGTGCCAGCAGCGGGGCGTCTTCGGTGGCGCGGGGCTATGGCTACACCTTC. Translated, it gives CASSGASSVARGYGYTF.

This clonotype was found a few times. J is TRBJ1-6 and V is TRBV15, with D unclear. V was trimmed by 1 base and J by 9 bases, leaving 7 bases between them. In germline, CDR1 is LNHNV, CDR2 YYDKDF (reference sequence). The CDR3 runs 13 residues. The CDR3 here is CATSRGRGSPLHF. The CDR3 bases are TGTGCCACCAGCAGAGGACGGGGTTCACCCCTCCACTTT.

This clonotype has more than one count but fewer than ten. The V call is TRBV10-3, the J call TRBJ1-1, with no clear D. Trimming took 3 bases from V and 3 from J, leaving 5 bases between them. From germline, CDR1 is ENHRY and CDR2 SYGVKD. This CDR3 is 12 amino acids long. The CDR3 here is CAISDPDTEAFF. The CDR3 DNA is TGTGCCATCAGTGACCCGGACACTGAAGCTTTCTTT.

The J gene is TRBJ2-1, the V gene TRBV20-1, with 13 positions matching TRBD2. Per germline, CDR1 DFQATT and CDR2 SNEGSKA (reference sequence). V trimming: 8 bases; J trimming: 8 bases; junction bases outside the gene matches: 9. CDR3 length: 14 amino acids. The CDR3 spells CSITLAGGPYEQFF. Written as DNA, the CDR3 is TGCAGTATCACACTAGCGGGGGGGCCCTATGAGCAGTTCTTC.

The rearrangement joins TRBV15 to TRBJ2-1; no clear D. Trimming pared 3 bases from V and 10 bases from J, leaving 13 bases between. This CDR3 comprises 13 residues. Germline V gives CDR1 LNHNV, CDR2 YYDKDF (reference sequence). The CDR3: CATSRPGPLEQFF. The CDR3 DNA sequence: TGTGCCACCAGCAGGCCCGGGCCCTTGGAGCAGTTCTTC.

This clonotype was counted between two and nine times. This sequence joins TRBV20-1 and TRBJ2-5; possible D gene TRBD2, 5 bases. CDR1 DFQATT and CDR2 SNEGSKA come from the germline V gene (reference sequence). The CDR3 contains 15 residues. The ends were cut back, 0 bases at V and 2 bases at J, with 13 bases in the middle. The CDR3, as DNA: TGCAGTGCTAGAGATTCTGGCGGGCTACAAGAGACCCAGTACTTC. Its protein is CSARDSGGLQETQYF.

The sample holds a few counts of this clonotype. The chain combines TRBV24-1 with TRBJ2-3, with D possibly matching TRBD2 (5 bases). The CDR3 contains 18 residues. Germline loops: CDR1 KGHDR, CDR2 SFDVKD. V was cut by 10 bases and J by 2 bases, with 27 bases left in between. CDR3 sequence: CATSDPQRGLAHTDTQYF. The CDR3 nucleotides are TGTGCCACTAGCGATCCTCAGCGCGGGCTGGCGCACACAGATACGCAGTATTTT.

The chain carries TRBV7-3 and TRBJ2-1; weak D call: TRBD2 (6 bases). CDR1 SGHTA and CDR2 FQGTGA come from the germline V gene. Trimming removed 3 bases from V and 7 bases from J, with 10 bases in between. The length of the CDR3 is 13 residues. The CDR3 sequence is CASSFGRGNEQFF. For the CDR3, the DNA is TGTGCCAGCAGCTTCGGACGGGGGAATGAGCAGTTCTTC.

The chain has TRBV7-3 and TRBJ1-1, with 9 nucleotides matching TRBD1. The J segment lost 5 bases and the V segment lost 5 bases, leaving 9 bases of the junction unmatched. Germline CDR1 is SGHTA and CDR2 is FQGTGA. The CDR3 totals 15 residues. CDR3 protein: CASSETGGQGTEAFF. The DNA of the CDR3 is TGTGCCAGCAGCGAAACGGGGGGACAGGGTACTGAAGCTTTCTTT.

This clonotype turned up a few times. The chain joins TRBV3-1 to TRBJ2-5, with D possibly matching TRBD2 (6 bases). Looked up from germline, CDR1 is LGHDT and CDR2 is YNNKEL (reference sequence). The germline V and J ends were trimmed by 0 bases and 4 bases, with 12 bases remaining between them. The CDR3 is 15 residues long. CDR3 protein: CASSQELQGGETQYF. CDR3 bases: TGTGCCAGCAGCCAAGAACTCCAGGGAGGAGAGACCCAGTACTTC.

This sequence joins TRBV6-5 and TRBJ1-1; no firm D call. CDR1 is MNHEY and CDR2 is SVGAGI in the germline V gene. There are 11 residues in the CDR3. Deletions cut 5 bases from V and 11 bases from J, with 12 bases between. The CDR3 loop reads CASSGPRRAFF. As DNA, the CDR3 is TGTGCCAGCAGTGGACCCAGGAGGGCTTTCTTT.

This clonotype was counted a few times. The chain carries TRBV6-5 and TRBJ2-3; D gene ambiguous. Looked up from germline, CDR1 is MNHEY and CDR2 is SVGAGI. There are 13 residues in the CDR3. V was trimmed by 8 bases and J by 0 bases, leaving 9 bases between them. The CDR3 is CASGRISTDTQYF. CDR3 nucleotides: TGTGCCAGCGGACGGATTAGCACAGATACGCAGTATTTT.

This chain connects TRBV13 to TRBJ2-3; 12 bases are shared with TRBD2. This CDR3 spans 16 amino acids. V lost 4 bases to trimming and J lost 3 bases; unmatched junction nucleotides: 5. Germline V lookup: CDR1 PRHDT, CDR2 FYEKMQ (reference sequence). As DNA, the CDR3 is TGTGCCAGCAGCTGGAGGACTAGCGGGGAAACAGATACGCAGTATTTT. It specifies CASSWRTSGETDTQYF.

The chain recombines TRBV6-5 with TRBJ1-4; no reliable D call. The CDR3 runs 15 residues. Trimming removed 4 bases at V and 0 bases at J, with 9 bases between. The germline V gene has CDR1 MNHEY and CDR2 SVGAGI. The CDR3 here is CASSSEAATNEKLFF. In nucleotides, the CDR3 is TGTGCCAGCAGTTCCGAAGCTGCAACTAATGAAAAACTGTTTTTT.

The V call is TRBV20-1, the J call TRBJ2-7, with D possibly TRBD2 on 5 matching bases. CDR3 size: 15 residues. Trimming left V 3 bases short and J 4 bases short, with 19 bases between. Germline V lookup: CDR1 DFQATT, CDR2 SNEGSKA (reference sequence). The CDR3 DNA follows: TGCAGTGCTAGTGGACCGACGGGAATCACGTACGAGCAGTACTTC. Residues: CSASGPTGITYEQYF.

This clonotype was picked up a small number of times. J is TRBJ2-7 and V is TRBV9, with D possibly TRBD2 on 5 matching bases. This CDR3 is 14 amino acids long. Germline assignment: CDR1 SGDLS and CDR2 YYNGEE. V was trimmed by 3 bases and J by 0 bases, leaving 10 bases between them. The CDR3 region is CASSALASSYEQYF. As DNA, the CDR3 is TGTGCCAGCAGCGCCCTAGCCAGCTCCTACGAGCAGTACTTC.

In this sample, this clonotype turned up many times. The V gene is TRBV11-2, the J gene TRBJ2-7, with D perhaps TRBD2 (5 bases). V was trimmed by 4 bases and J by 0 bases, leaving 16 bases between them. The CDR3 totals 16 residues. Germline values: CDR1 SGHAT, CDR2 FQNNGV. CDR3 loop: CASSSRRGSLSYEQYF. CDR3 DNA: TGTGCCAGCAGCTCCCGGAGAGGGTCCCTCTCCTACGAGCAGTACTTC.